Sequencing of this T cell receptor beta chain was carried out in a study of graft-versus-host responses after intestinal transplantation. Overall study context: Recipients had transplants, and these were multivisceral, liver-intestinal, or isolated intestinal. The recipients all started with anti-thymocyte globulin induction and then took tacrolimus and steroids for around 3 years.

A word on this clone: Its matching antigen is unknown. Other DNA sequences from this sample encode an identical CDR3 as well.

The CDR3 extends over 12 amino acids. Germline V gene lookup returns CDR1 SGHAT and CDR2 FQNNGV. V was pared by 3 bases and J by 5 bases, with 7 bases between. Clones were read by immunoSEQ multiplex PCR, and TCRdb kept only the in-frame ones, dropping some. This table has about 130,000 clones, 80% to 95% appearing once. This rearrangement joins TRBV11-2 to TRBJ1-1; D gene uncertain. This clonotype was sampled from a human donor who received an intestinal transplant. The sample consisted of unstimulated CD4+ T cells sorted from spleen or lymph node cells, taken before intestinal transplant. Here the CDR3 reads CASSLVGTEAFF. In nucleotides, the CDR3 is TGTGCCAGCAGCTTGGTCGGAACTGAAGCTTTCTTT.